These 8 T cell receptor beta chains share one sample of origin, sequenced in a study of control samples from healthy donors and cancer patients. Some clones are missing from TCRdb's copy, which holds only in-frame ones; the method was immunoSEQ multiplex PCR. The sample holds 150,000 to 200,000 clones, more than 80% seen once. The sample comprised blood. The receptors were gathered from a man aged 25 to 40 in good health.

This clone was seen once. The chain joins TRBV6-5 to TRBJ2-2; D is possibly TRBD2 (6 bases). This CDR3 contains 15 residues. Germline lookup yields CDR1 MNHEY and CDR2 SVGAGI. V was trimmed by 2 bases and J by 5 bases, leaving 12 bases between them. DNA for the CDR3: TGTGCCAGCAGTTACGCCTCTGGGGGGACCGGGGAGCTGTTTTTT. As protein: CASSYASGGTGELFF.

The CDR3 nucleotides read TGTGCCAGCAGTACCGGGACAGGGGGCAGGGAGCAGTACTTC. It codes for CASSTGTGGREQYF. The rearrangement links TRBV2 to TRBJ2-7; 12 bases align to TRBD1. Germline V lookup: CDR1 SNHLY, CDR2 FYNNEI. The CDR3 consists of 14 residues. V was clipped by 5 bases and J by 7 bases; unmatched bases: 6.

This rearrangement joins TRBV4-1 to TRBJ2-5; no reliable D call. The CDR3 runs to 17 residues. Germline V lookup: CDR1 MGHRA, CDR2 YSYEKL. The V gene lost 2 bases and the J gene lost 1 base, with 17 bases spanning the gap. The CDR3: CASSQTARRATQETQYF. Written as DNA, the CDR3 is TGCGCCAGCAGCCAAACGGCCCGACGGGCCACCCAAGAGACCCAGTACTTC.

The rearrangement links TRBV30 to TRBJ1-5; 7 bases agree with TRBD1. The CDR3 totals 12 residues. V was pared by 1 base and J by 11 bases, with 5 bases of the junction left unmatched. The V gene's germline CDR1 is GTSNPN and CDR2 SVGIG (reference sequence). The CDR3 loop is CAWSGRGGSQHF. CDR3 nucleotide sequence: TGTGCCTGGAGTGGGCGAGGGGGCTCCCAGCATTTT.

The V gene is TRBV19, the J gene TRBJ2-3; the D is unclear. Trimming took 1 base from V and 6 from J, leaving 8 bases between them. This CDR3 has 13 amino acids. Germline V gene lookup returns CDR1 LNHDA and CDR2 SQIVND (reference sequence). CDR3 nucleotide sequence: TGTGCCAGTAGTATAGGGGTTGTGGATACGCAGTATTTT. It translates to CASSIGVVDTQYF.

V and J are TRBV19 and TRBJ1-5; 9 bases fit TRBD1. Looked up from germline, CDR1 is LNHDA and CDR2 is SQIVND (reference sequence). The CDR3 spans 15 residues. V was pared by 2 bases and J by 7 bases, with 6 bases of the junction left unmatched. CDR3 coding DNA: TGTGCCAGTAGTATAACCACAGGGGGCGGACAGCCCCAGCATTTT. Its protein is CASSITTGGGQPQHF.

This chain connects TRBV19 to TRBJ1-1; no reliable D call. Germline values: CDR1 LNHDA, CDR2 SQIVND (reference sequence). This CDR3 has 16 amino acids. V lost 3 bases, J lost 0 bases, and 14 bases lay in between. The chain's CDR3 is CASSITWTSVNTEAFF. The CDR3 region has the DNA TGTGCCAGTAGTATTACATGGACGTCAGTGAACACTGAAGCTTTCTTT.

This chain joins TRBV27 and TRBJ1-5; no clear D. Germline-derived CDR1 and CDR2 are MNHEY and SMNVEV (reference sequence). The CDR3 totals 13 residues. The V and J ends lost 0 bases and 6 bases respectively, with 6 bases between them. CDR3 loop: CASSLSGSQPQHF. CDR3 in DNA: TGTGCCAGCAGTTTATCGGGGAGTCAGCCCCAGCATTTT.